These 2 T cell receptor beta chains were sequenced from one sample in a study of T-cell reconstitution after alpha-beta-depleted transplantation in children. TCRbeta library construction was performed incorporating unique molecular identifiers. One entry per CDR3 protein results from TCRdb running MiXCR on the PCR reads. Of approximately 430,000 distinct CDR3 sequences in the sample, around 16% were seen once. This specimen consisted of PBMCs, mostly from graft donor cells, obtained 360 days after TCRalphabeta/CD19-depleted stem cell transplant. These receptors were obtained from a boy under two years old who had a stem cell transplant for Wiskott-Aldrich syndrome, so the T cells may come from the graft donor.

This CDR3 reads CASSVGTREGNEQFF. The CDR3 bases are TGTGCCAGCAGCGTAGGGACCCGGGAGGGCAATGAGCAGTTCTTC. The J gene is TRBJ2-1, the V gene TRBV9; the match to TRBD2 covers 8 bases. J lost 6 bases, V lost 0 bases, and 5 bases had no gene match. This CDR3 is built from 15 residues. Germline CDR1 is SGDLS and CDR2 is YYNGEE.

This clonotype was seen only a few times. The chain combines TRBV7-8 with TRBJ2-7; 7 bases map to TRBD1. The V gene's germline CDR1 is SGHVS and CDR2 FQNEAQ. The CDR3 is 14 residues long. The V gene end was trimmed by 5 bases and the J gene end by 6 bases; junction bases not matched to a gene: 10. The DNA of the CDR3 is TGTGCCAGCAGCCTCCGACAGGGACCCTTCGAGCAGTACTTC. Its protein product is CASSLRQGPFEQYF.